This paragraph reports one TCR beta chain. Its cognate antigen is unknown. Trimming removed 2 bases from V and 8 bases from J, with 7 bases in between. Per germline, CDR1 MNHNY and CDR2 SVGAGI (reference sequence). CDR3 length equals 12 residues. This sample was taken from a study of T cell repertoires in cytomegalovirus infection. Overall study: It was the public TCR beta signatures that indicated both CMV infection and matching HLA type. General study results and limits: Individuals carrying CMV plus the relevant HLA were identified by cumulative frequency of public TCR beta families. Clonotype analysis showed dominance of the ex vivo response by HLA-C-restricted CMV-specific TCR beta clonotypes.

In TCRdb, the reads were re-called with MiXCR into one record per CDR3 protein. Among fewer than 550,000 distinct CDR3 sequences listed, 15% to 20% were seen once. The rearrangement joins TRBV6-6 to TRBJ2-1; unclear D gene. The source is a human donor in good health (CMV status not recorded). Some clones in this sample may be carry-over from other donors' samples. Sequencing used CD8+ T cells from PBMCs. CDR3 sequence reads: CASSYVSHEQFF. CDR3 bases: TGTGCCAGCAGTTACGTGTCCCATGAGCAGTTCTTC.